These 27 T cell receptor beta chains were all obtained from the same sample, sequenced in a study of shared clonotypes between healthy human individuals. Data came from immunoSEQ multiplex PCR; TCRdb stores just in-frame clones and leaves some out. The table has over 800,000 clones, roughly 92% seen once. CD45RO-negative, CCR7-positively selected cells formed the naive CD8 fraction, excluding terminally differentiated effector memory CD45RA+ cells. The sequencing input was naive CD8+ T cells sorted from blood. All receptors derive from a man in his thirties or forties in good health.

The chain uses TRBV19 and TRBJ2-2; D might be TRBD2 (5 bases). The CDR3 sequence is 15 residues long. V dropped 3 bases and J dropped 4 bases, with 12 bases sitting between them. Germline V gives CDR1 LNHDA, CDR2 SQIVND (reference sequence). The CDR3 loop is CASSILGSGTGELFF. The CDR3 nucleotides are TGTGCCAGTAGTATTCTTGGGAGTGGCACCGGGGAGCTGTTTTTT.

The rearrangement joins TRBV10-3 to TRBJ2-1, with 12 nucleotides matching TRBD2. This CDR3 region has 16 residues. V trimming: 5 bases; J trimming: 1 base; junction bases outside the gene matches: 3. Germline CDR1 and CDR2: ENHRY and SYGVKD. CDR3 DNA: TGTGCCATCAGTTCCGGACTAGCGGGATCCTACAATGAGCAGTTCTTC. It codes for CAISSGLAGSYNEQFF.

The chain links TRBV15 to TRBJ2-3, with TRBD2 identical over 9 bases. The J segment lost 3 bases and the V segment lost 5 bases, leaving 6 bases of the junction unmatched. Looked up from germline, CDR1 is LNHNV and CDR2 is YYDKDF (reference sequence). The CDR3 has 15 amino acids. DNA for the CDR3: TGTGCCACCAGCCCCCTCCTAGCGGGAACAGATACGCAGTATTTT. Protein product: CATSPLLAGTDTQYF.

Concerning this clone: This sample includes further DNA sequences coding for the same CDR3. The chain is built from TRBV29-1 and TRBJ2-1, with D maybe TRBD1 (5 bases). The ends were cut back, 3 bases at V and 0 bases at J, with 9 bases in the middle. Germline assignment: CDR1 SQVTM and CDR2 ANQGSEA. This CDR3 is built from 14 residues. CDR3 nucleotides: TGCAGCGTTGAGACAGAAAGCTCCTACAATGAGCAGTTCTTC. This sequence encodes CSVETESSYNEQFF.

This rearrangement joins TRBV27 to TRBJ2-1, with TRBD2 matching over 14 bases. The trim removed 4 bases at V and 6 bases at J, leaving 5 bases unmatched. Germline CDR1 reads MNHEY; CDR2 reads SMNVEV (reference sequence). The CDR3 is 16 amino acids. CDR3 coding DNA: TGTGCCAGCAGTTCCCGACTAGCGGGGGGGCCCAATGAGCAGTTCTTC. This encodes CASSSRLAGGPNEQFF.

The V gene is TRBV14, the J gene TRBJ2-1; D possibly corresponds to TRBD2 (5 bases). This CDR3 spans 14 amino acids. Trimming pared 3 bases from V and 8 bases from J, leaving 14 bases between. Germline V lookup: CDR1 SGHDN, CDR2 FVKESK. CDR3 in DNA: TGTGCCAGCAGCCACGGTATAGCGACCGATGAGCAGTTCTTC. Translated, it gives CASSHGIATDEQFF.

This chain joins TRBV10-2 and TRBJ2-5; D unclear. CDR1 WSHSY and CDR2 SAAADI come from the germline V gene. The CDR3 is made up of 14 amino acids. Trimming pared 7 bases from V and 0 bases from J, leaving 12 bases between. CDR3 residues: CASKGFGDQETQYF. In DNA form, the CDR3 reads TGCGCCAGCAAGGGCTTTGGGGACCAAGAGACCCAGTACTTC.

The chain employs TRBV29-1 and TRBJ2-1, with D perhaps being TRBD1 or TRBD2 (6 bases each). The V gene lost 3 bases and the J gene lost 6 bases, with 12 bases spanning the gap. The CDR3 contains 13 residues. The germline gives CDR1 SQVTM, CDR2 ANQGSEA. Here the CDR3 reads CSVDGGAFNEQFF. CDR3 nucleotides: TGCAGCGTTGACGGGGGCGCTTTCAATGAGCAGTTCTTC.

The V call is TRBV5-1, the J call TRBJ2-7; D may match TRBD1 or TRBD2 (6 bases each). This CDR3 is built from 14 residues. From germline, CDR1 is SGHRS and CDR2 YFSETQ. The ends were cut back, 4 bases at V and 5 bases at J, with 16 bases in the middle. The CDR3 is CASSHGQRADEQYF. The CDR3 region has the DNA TGCGCCAGCAGCCACGGACAGCGGGCCGACGAGCAGTACTTC.

The genes are TRBV6-6 and TRBJ2-7; D is ambiguous. The length of the CDR3 is 11 residues. V lost 9 bases and J lost 7, with 13 bases in between. Germline V gives CDR1 MNHNY, CDR2 SVGAGI (reference sequence). The CDR3 nucleotides are TGTGCCAGTCTCGGACGGTTTGAGCAGTACTTC. Protein product: CASLGRFEQYF.

The chain employs TRBV14 and TRBJ2-3; D not certain. Germline lookup yields CDR1 SGHDN and CDR2 FVKESK. Trimming cost V 4 bases and J 3 bases, with 11 bases left between them. The CDR3 runs to 14 residues. Here the CDR3 DNA reads TGTGCCAGCAGCCTGTCCGGTGGGACAGATACGCAGTATTTT. Translating it yields CASSLSGGTDTQYF.

This rearrangement joins TRBV7-6 to TRBJ2-7; TRBD2 aligns across 14 bases. J lost 6 bases, V lost 8 bases, and 3 bases had no gene match. Germline values: CDR1 SGHVS, CDR2 FNYEAQ. The CDR3 runs to 13 residues. CDR3 nucleotides: TGTGCCAGCGGACTAGCGGGAGGTCGCGAGCAGTACTTC. The encoded protein is CASGLAGGREQYF.

The chain has TRBV28 and TRBJ2-7; 8 bases match TRBD2. V trimming: 0 bases; J trimming: 2 bases; junction bases outside the gene matches: 6. The CDR3 length is 16 residues. CDR1 MDHEN and CDR2 SYDVKM come from the germline V gene. The CDR3 spells CASSLWSGGATYEQYF. In DNA, the CDR3 is TGTGCCAGCAGTTTATGGTCGGGAGGGGCTACCTACGAGCAGTACTTC.

The chain uses TRBV7-9 and TRBJ2-6; D ambiguous. Germline-derived CDR1 and CDR2 are SEHNR and FQNEAQ (reference sequence). The CDR3 has 16 residues. V was shortened by 2 bases and J by 4 bases, with 12 bases between the two germline ends. The CDR3 loop is CASSLPVVSGANVLTF. CDR3 DNA: TGTGCCAGCAGCTTACCTGTGGTGTCGGGGGCCAACGTCCTGACTTTC. Looking up the rest from reference TRBV7-9 and TRBJ2-6 gives the full variable domain: DTGVSQNPRHKITKRGQNVTFRCDPISEHNRLYWYRQTLGQGPEFLTYFQNEAQLEKSRLLSDRFSAERPKGSFSTLEIQRTEQGDSAMYLCASSLPVVSGANVLTFGAGSRLTVL.

The CDR3 region is CATPDGGSYGYTF. The CDR3 DNA follows: TGTGCCACGCCGGACGGGGGCAGCTATGGCTACACCTTC. V gene TRBV19 combines with J gene TRBJ1-2, with a possible D match to TRBD1 (6 bases). In germline, CDR1 is LNHDA, CDR2 SQIVND (reference sequence). V lost 10 bases and J lost 4, with 16 bases in between. This CDR3 has 13 amino acids.

The chain carries TRBV5-1 and TRBJ2-2, with 8 positions matching TRBD1. Per germline, CDR1 SGHRS and CDR2 YFSETQ. The CDR3 totals 15 residues. V gave up 4 bases and J gave up 5 bases; unmatched junction bases: 7. The CDR3 DNA sequence: TGCGCCAGCAGCGGATCAGGGGGCGGAACCGGGGAGCTGTTTTTT. Protein sequence: CASSGSGGGTGELFF.

The chain uses TRBV19 and TRBJ2-2; 8 nucleotides agree with TRBD1. The CDR3 extends over 17 amino acids. Trimming took 7 bases from V and 5 from J; bases not matched to a gene: 15. Germline-derived CDR1 and CDR2 are LNHDA and SQIVND (reference sequence). The CDR3 DNA reads TGTGCCAGTACTTTCCTCCAACCAGGGGGCCGAACCGGGGAGCTGTTTTTT. Protein product: CASTFLQPGGRTGELFF.

This clone is a singleton in its sample. The V call is TRBV7-9, the J call TRBJ1-4; no reliable D call. V lost 7 bases to trimming and J lost 7 bases, with 19 bases between them. The CDR3 is 15 amino acids. CDR1 and CDR2 (germline): SEHNR, FQNEAQ (reference sequence). The CDR3 bases are TGTGCCAGCACCCCGGAAGGATCCTCGCTTGAAAAACTGTTTTTT. It is translated as CASTPEGSSLEKLFF. Full variable domain (missing parts from reference TRBV7-9 and TRBJ1-4): DTGVSQNPRHKITKRGQNVTFRCDPISEHNRLYWYRQTLGQGPEFLTYFQNEAQLEKSRLLSDRFSAERPKGSFSTLEIQRTEQGDSAMYLCASTPEGSSLEKLFFGSGTQLSVL.

V usage is TRBV29-1 and J usage is TRBJ2-3; 7 bases are a match to TRBD1. The V segment lost 7 bases and the J segment 1 base; nucleotides outside the gene matches: 5. Per the germline V gene, CDR1 is SQVTM and CDR2 is ANQGSEA. The CDR3 has 13 residues. CDR3 DNA sequence: TGCAGCGAGAGACAGGGCCGCACAGATACGCAGTATTTT. Encoded protein: CSERQGRTDTQYF.

The genes are TRBV5-1 and TRBJ2-7; 10 bases map to TRBD2. The CDR3 contains 16 residues. The V and J ends lost 0 bases and 4 bases, in that order; junction bases with no gene match: 7. In germline, CDR1 is SGHRS, CDR2 YFSETQ. The DNA of the CDR3 is TGCGCCAGCAGCTTGGGGCCCTTAGCGGGAGGTTACGAGCAGTACTTC. Translating it yields CASSLGPLAGGYEQYF.

The J gene is TRBJ1-2, the V gene TRBV5-6, with D perhaps matching TRBD1 (5 bases). Germline loops: CDR1 SGHDT, CDR2 YYEEEE. Trimming stripped 4 bases from V and 0 bases from J, with 16 bases between. This CDR3 contains 16 residues. For the CDR3, the DNA is TGTGCCAGCAGCCTATTTGGGGGTGCGGCTAACTATGGCTACACCTTC. Protein sequence: CASSLFGGAANYGYTF.

The chain recombines TRBV28 with TRBJ1-2, with 9 positions matching TRBD1. Germline values: CDR1 MDHEN, CDR2 SYDVKM. Trimming removed 6 bases from V and 3 bases from J; junction bases left unmatched: 14. This CDR3 spans 17 amino acids. CDR3 region: CASSPSIYRGPDYGYTF. The CDR3 nucleotides are TGTGCCAGCAGCCCCAGCATTTACAGGGGGCCAGACTATGGCTACACCTTC.

CDR3 in amino acids: CASSLGLSSSYEQYF. DNA for the CDR3: TGTGCCAGCAGCTTAGGACTATCGAGCTCCTACGAGCAGTACTTC. The chain couples TRBV5-5 to TRBJ2-7, with D possibly being TRBD2 (6 bases). The CDR3 is made up of 15 amino acids. Trimming pared 2 bases from V and 0 bases from J, leaving 12 bases between. Germline V gene lookup returns CDR1 SGHKS and CDR2 YYEKEE (reference sequence). The complete variable domain, with remaining parts taken from reference TRBV5-5 and TRBJ2-7, reads DAGVTQSPTHLIKTRGQQVTLRCSPISGHKSVSWYQQVLGQGPQFIFQYYEKEERGRGNFPDRFSARQFPNYSSELNVNALLLGDSALYLCASSLGLSSSYEQYFGPGTRLTVT.

V usage is TRBV11-2 and J usage is TRBJ2-7; the D is unclear. The V gene's germline CDR1 is SGHAT and CDR2 FQNNGV. The CDR3 has 14 amino acids. V shed 7 bases and J shed 0 bases, with 13 bases lying between them. Here the CDR3 reads CASTTYESSYEQYF. As DNA, the CDR3 is TGTGCCAGCACCACTTATGAAAGCTCCTACGAGCAGTACTTC.

This rearrangement joins TRBV10-2 to TRBJ2-1; 8 bases align to TRBD2. J was trimmed by 2 bases and V by 3 bases; bases with no gene match: 3. Germline loops: CDR1 WSHSY, CDR2 SAAADI. The CDR3 sequence is 15 residues long. CDR3 amino acids: CASSEAGEPYNEQFF. Here the CDR3 DNA reads TGCGCCAGCAGTGAAGCGGGAGAACCCTACAATGAGCAGTTCTTC.

This clone was observed a few times. The gene calls are TRBV6-4 and TRBJ1-5; the D gene is possibly TRBD1 (5 bases). In germline, CDR1 is MRHNA, CDR2 SNTAGT. The germline V and J ends were trimmed by 5 bases and 5 bases, with 10 bases remaining between them. This CDR3 region has 13 residues. The CDR3 loop reads CASSLRAHQPQHF. Written as DNA, the CDR3 is TGTGCCAGCAGTCTCAGGGCCCATCAGCCCCAGCATTTT.

The rearrangement uses TRBV27 and TRBJ2-6; TRBD1 matches at 9 bases. Germline V gives CDR1 MNHEY, CDR2 SMNVEV (reference sequence). The length of the CDR3 is 20 residues. The trim removed 7 bases at V and 2 bases at J, leaving 18 bases unmatched. CDR3 residues: CASTSPHPSGTGTGANVLTF. The CDR3 region has the DNA TGTGCCAGCACTTCCCCTCACCCGTCCGGGACAGGGACTGGGGCCAACGTCCTGACTTTC. The full variable domain, its missing parts supplied by reference TRBV27 and TRBJ2-6, is EAQVTQNPRYLITVTGKKLTVTCSQNMNHEYMSWYRQDPGLGLRQIYYSMNVEVTDKGDVPEGYKVSRKEKRNFPLILESPSPNQTSLYFCASTSPHPSGTGTGANVLTFGAGSRLTVL.